The present TCR beta chain was sequenced within a study of shared clonotypes between healthy human individuals. Study-wide results and caveats: Generation of non-shared clonotypes was less probable than generation of clonotypes shared by all four donors.

The length of the CDR3 is 13 residues. The V segment lost 5 bases and the J segment 2 bases; nucleotides outside the gene matches: 5. Germline CDR1 SQVTM, CDR2 ANQGSEA. Turning to this clone: The antigen is undetermined.

There were only Caucasian adults among the donors, and all lived in Nashville, Tennessee. The investigators split CD4+ cells into a CD45RA+ naive subset and a CD45RA-negative memory subset. Clones were read by immunoSEQ multiplex PCR, and TCRdb kept only the in-frame ones, dropping some. Here the sample spans under 200,000 clones, around 93% being singletons. The sequenced sample consisted of naive CD4+ T cells sorted from blood. This sample's subset: CD45RA+ positively selected. The receptor was isolated from a woman in her thirties in good health. The chain links TRBV29-1 to TRBJ1-1; 7 bases match TRBD1. This CDR3 reads CSVLGTVNTEAFF. In DNA, the CDR3 is TGCAGCGTTCTCGGGACAGTCAACACTGAAGCTTTCTTT. Full variable domain (rest looked up from reference TRBV29-1 and TRBJ1-1): SAVISQKPSRDICQRGTSLTIQCQVDSQVTMMFWYRQQPGQSLTLIATANQGSEATYESGFVIDKFPISRPNLTFSTLTVSNMSPEDSSIYLCSVLGTVNTEAFFGQGTRLTVV.